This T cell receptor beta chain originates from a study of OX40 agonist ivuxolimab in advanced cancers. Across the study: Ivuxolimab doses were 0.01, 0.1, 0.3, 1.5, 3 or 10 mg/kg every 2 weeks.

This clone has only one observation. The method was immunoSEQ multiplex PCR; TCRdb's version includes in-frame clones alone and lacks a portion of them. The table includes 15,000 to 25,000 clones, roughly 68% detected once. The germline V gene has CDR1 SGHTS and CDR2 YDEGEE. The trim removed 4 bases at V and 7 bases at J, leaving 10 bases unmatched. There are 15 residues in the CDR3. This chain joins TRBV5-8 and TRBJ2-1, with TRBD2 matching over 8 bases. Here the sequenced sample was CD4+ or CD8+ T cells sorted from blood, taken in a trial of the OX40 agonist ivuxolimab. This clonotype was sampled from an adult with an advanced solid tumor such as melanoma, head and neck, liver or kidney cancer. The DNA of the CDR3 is TGTGCCAGCAGCGCCCCCAGCGGGGGATGGAATGAGCAGTTCTTC. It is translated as CASSAPSGGWNEQFF.